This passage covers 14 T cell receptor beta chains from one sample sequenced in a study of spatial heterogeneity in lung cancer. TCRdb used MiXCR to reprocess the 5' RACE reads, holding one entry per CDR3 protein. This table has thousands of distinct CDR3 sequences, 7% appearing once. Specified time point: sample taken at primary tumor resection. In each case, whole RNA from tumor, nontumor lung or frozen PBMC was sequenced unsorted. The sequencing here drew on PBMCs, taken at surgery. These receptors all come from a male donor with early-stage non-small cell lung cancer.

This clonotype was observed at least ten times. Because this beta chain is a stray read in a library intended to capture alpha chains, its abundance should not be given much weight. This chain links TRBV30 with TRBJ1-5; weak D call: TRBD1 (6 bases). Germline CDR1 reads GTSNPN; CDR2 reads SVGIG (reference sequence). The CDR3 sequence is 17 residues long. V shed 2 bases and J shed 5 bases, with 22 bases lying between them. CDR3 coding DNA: TGTGCCTGGAGTCAACCCTCCCTACAGGGAGATGATCAGCCCCAGCATTTT. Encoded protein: CAWSQPSLQGDDQPQHF.

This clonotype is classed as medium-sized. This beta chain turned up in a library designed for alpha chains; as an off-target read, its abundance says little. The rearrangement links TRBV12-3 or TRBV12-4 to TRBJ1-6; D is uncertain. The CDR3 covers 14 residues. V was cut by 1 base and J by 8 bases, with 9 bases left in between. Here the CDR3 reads CASSLGQKDSPLHF. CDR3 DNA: TGTGCCAGCAGTTTAGGGCAGAAAGATTCACCCCTCCACTTT.

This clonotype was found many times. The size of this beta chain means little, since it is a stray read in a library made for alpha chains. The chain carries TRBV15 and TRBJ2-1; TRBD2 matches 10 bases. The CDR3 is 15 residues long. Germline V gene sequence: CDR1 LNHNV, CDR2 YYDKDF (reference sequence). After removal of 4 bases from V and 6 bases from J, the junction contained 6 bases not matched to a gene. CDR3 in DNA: TGTGCCACCAGCACGAGCGGGGGGGTTTTCAATGAGCAGTTCTTC. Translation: CATSTSGGVFNEQFF.

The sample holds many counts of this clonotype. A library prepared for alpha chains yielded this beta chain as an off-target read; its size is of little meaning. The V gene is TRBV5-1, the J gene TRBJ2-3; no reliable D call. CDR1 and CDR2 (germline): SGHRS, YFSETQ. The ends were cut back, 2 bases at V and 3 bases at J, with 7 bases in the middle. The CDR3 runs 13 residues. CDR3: CASSFPETDTQYF. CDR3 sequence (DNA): TGCGCCAGCAGCTTCCCAGAAACAGATACGCAGTATTTT.

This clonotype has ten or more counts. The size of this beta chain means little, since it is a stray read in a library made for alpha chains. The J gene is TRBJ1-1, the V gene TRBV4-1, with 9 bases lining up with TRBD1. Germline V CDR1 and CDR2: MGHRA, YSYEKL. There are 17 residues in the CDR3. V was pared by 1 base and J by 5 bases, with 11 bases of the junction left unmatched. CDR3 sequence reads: CASSQGSYRGRGTEAFF. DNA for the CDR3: TGCGCCAGCAGCCAAGGGTCATACAGGGGGCGGGGGACTGAAGCTTTCTTT.

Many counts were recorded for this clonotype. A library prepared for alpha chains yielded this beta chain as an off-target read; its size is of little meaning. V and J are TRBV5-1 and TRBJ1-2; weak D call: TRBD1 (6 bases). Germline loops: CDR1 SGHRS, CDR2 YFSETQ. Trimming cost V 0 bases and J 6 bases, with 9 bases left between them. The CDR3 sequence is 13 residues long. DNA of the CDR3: TGCGCCAGCAGCTTGGGGACAGATAATGGCTACACCTTC. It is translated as CASSLGTDNGYTF.

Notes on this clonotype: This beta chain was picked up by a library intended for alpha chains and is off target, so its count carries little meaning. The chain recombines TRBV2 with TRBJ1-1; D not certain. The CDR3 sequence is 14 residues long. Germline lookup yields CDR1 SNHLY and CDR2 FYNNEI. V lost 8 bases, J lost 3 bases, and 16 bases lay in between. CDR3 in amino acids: CASDEQAAHTEAFF. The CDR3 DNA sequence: TGTGCCAGCGATGAACAAGCGGCCCACACTGAAGCTTTCTTT. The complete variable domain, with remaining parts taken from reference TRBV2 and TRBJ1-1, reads EPEVTQTPSHQVTQMGQEVILRCVPISNHLYFYWYRQILGQKVEFLVSFYNNEISEKSEIFDDQFSVERPDGSNFTLKIRSTKLEDSAMYFCASDEQAAHTEAFFGQGTRLTVV.

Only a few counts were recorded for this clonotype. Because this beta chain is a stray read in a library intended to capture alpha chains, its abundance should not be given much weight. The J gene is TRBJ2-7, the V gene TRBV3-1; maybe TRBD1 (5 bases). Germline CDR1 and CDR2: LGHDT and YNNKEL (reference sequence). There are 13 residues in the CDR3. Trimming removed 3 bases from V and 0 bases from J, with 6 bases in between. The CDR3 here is CASSHQGSYEQYF. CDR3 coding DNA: TGTGCCAGCAGCCACCAGGGCTCCTACGAGCAGTACTTC.

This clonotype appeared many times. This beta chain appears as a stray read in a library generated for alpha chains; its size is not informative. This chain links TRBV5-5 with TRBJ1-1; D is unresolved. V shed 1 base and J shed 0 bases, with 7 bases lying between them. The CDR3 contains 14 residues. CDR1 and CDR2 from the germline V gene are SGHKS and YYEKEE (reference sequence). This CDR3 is CASSLLQLNTEAFF. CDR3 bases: TGTGCCAGCAGCTTGTTACAGTTGAACACTGAAGCTTTCTTT.

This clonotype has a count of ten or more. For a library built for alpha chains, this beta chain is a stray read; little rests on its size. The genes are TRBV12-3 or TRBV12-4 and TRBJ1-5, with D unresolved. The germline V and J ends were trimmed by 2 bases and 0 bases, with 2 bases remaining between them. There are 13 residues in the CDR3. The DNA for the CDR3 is TGTGCCAGCAGTTTAAATAGCAATCAGCCCCAGCATTTT. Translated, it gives CASSLNSNQPQHF.

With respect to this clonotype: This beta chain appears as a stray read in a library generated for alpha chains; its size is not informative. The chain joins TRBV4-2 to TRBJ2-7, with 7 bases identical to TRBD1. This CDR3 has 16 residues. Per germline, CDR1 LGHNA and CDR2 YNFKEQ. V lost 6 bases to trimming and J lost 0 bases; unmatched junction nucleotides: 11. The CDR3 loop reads CASRQTRDSTSYEQYF. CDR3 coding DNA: TGTGCCAGCAGACAGACCCGGGACAGCACCTCCTACGAGCAGTACTTC.

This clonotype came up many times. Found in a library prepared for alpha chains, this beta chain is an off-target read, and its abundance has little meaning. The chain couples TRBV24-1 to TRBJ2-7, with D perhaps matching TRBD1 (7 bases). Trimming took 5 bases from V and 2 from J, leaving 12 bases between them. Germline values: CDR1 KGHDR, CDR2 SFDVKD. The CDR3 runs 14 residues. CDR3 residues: CATSGGDRAYEQYV. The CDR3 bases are TGTGCCACCAGTGGGGGGGACAGAGCCTACGAGCAGTACGTC.

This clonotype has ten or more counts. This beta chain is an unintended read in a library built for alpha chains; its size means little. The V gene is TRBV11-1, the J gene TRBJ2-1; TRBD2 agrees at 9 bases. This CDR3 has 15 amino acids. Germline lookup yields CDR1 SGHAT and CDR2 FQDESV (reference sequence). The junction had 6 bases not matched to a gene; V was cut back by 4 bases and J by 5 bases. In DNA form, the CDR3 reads TGTGCCAGCAGCTCCCTGGCGGGAGGGAACAATGAGCAGTTCTTC. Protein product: CASSSLAGGNNEQFF.

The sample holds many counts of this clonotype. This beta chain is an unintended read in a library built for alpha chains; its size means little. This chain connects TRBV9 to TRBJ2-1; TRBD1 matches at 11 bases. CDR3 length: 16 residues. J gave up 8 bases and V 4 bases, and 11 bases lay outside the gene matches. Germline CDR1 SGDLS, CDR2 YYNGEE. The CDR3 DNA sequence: TGTGCCAGCAGCCCCCGCAGGGACAGGGGGTTCGATGAGCAGTTCTTC. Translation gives CASSPRRDRGFDEQFF.